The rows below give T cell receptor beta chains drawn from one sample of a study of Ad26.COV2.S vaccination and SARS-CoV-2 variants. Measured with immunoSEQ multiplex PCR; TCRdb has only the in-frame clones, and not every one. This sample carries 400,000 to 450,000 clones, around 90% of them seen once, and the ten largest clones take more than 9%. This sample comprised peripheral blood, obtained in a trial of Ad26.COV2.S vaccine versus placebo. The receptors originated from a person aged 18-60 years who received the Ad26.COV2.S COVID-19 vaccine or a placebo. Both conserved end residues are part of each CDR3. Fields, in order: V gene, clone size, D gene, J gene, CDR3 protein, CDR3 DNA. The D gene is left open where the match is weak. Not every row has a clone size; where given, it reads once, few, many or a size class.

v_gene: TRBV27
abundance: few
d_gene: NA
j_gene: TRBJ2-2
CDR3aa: CASSRVTSGELFF
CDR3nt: TGTGCCAGCAGTCGGGTGACGTCCGGGGAGCTGTTTTTT

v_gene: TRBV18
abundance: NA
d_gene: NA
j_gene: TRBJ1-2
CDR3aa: CASSPLKTNYGYTF
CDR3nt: TGTGCCAGCTCACCACTAAAGACTAACTATGGCTACACCTTC

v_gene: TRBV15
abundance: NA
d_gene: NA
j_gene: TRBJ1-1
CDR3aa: CATSRDKVPVNTEAFF
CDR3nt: TGTGCCACCAGCAGAGATAAGGTGCCAGTGAACACTGAAGCTTTCTTT

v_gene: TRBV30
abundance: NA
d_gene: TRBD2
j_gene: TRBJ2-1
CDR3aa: CAWSGLAGLGEQFF
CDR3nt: TGTGCCTGGAGTGGGCTAGCGGGGCTGGGGGAGCAGTTCTTC

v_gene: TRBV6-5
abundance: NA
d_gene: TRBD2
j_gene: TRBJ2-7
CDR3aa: CATRAGGGPREQYF
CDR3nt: TGTGCCACCCGCGCGGGGGGGGGCCCTCGGGAGCAGTACTTC

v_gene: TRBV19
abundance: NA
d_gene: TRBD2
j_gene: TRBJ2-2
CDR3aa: CASTGGDGVDPGELFF
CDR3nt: TGTGCCAGTACCGGGGGGGACGGCGTGGATCCCGGGGAGCTGTTTTTT

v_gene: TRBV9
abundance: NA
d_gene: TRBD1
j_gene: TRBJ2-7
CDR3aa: CASSVTGTGAEQYF
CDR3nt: TGTGCCAGCAGCGTAACCGGGACAGGGGCCGAGCAGTACTTC

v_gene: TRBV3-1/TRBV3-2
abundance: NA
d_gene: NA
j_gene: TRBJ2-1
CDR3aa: CASSQGDEQFF
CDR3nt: TGTGCCAGCAGCCAAGGAGATGAGCAGTTCTTC

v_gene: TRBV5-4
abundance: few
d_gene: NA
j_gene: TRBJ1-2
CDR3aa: CASSPISPTASGRYGYTF
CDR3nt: TGTGCCAGCAGCCCCATCTCCCCGACGGCTTCGGGACGATATGGCTACACCTTC

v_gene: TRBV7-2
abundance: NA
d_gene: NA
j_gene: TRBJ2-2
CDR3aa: CASSLALVRQNTGELFF
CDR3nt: TGTGCCAGCAGCTTAGCGCTAGTCAGGCAAAACACCGGGGAGCTGTTTTTT

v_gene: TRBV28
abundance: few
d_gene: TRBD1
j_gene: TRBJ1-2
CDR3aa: CASSFGDSLDGYTF
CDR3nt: TGTGCCAGCAGTTTCGGGGACAGTTTAGATGGCTACACCTTC

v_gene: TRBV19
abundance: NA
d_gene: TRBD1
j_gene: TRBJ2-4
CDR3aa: CASSITTGAGIITNIQYF
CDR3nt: TGTGCCAGTAGTATAACCACAGGGGCAGGTATCATAACGAACATTCAGTACTTC

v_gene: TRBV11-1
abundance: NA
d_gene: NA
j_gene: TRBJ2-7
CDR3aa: CASSPDWAVEQYF
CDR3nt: TGTGCCAGCAGCCCGGACTGGGCTGTGGAGCAGTACTTC

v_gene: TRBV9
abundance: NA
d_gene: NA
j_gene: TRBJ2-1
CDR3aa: CASSVAPSSSYNEQFF
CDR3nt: TGTGCCAGCAGCGTAGCTCCCTCAAGCTCCTACAATGAGCAGTTCTTC

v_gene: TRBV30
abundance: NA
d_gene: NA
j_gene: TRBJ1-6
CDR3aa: CAWRRWKGRGPNSPLHF
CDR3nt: TGTGCCTGGAGGAGGTGGAAGGGAAGGGGTCCCAATTCACCCCTCCACTTT

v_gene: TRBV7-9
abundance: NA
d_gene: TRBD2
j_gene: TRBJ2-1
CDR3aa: CASSLQPGLAGILFF
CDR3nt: TGTGCCAGCAGCTTGCAACCGGGACTAGCGGGAATTCTGTTCTTC

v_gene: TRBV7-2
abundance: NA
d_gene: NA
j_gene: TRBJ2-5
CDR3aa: CASSLVGGRETQYF
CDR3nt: TGTGCCAGCAGCTTAGTGGGGGGGCGCGAGACCCAGTACTTC

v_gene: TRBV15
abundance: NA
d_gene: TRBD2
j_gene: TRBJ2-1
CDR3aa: CATSRGREFEQFF
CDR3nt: TGTGCCACCAGCAGAGGGCGGGAGTTTGAGCAGTTCTTC

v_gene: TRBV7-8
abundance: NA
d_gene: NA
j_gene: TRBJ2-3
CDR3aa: CASSPPTDTQYF
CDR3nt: TGTGCCAGCAGCCCCCCCACAGATACGCAGTATTTT

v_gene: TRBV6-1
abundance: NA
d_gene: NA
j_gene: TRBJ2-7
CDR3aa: CASSDGQSSYEQYF
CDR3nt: TGTGCCAGCAGTGATGGACAGTCTTCCTACGAGCAGTACTTC

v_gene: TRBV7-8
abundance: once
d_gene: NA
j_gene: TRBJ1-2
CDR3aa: CASSLALDFDYGYTF
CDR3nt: TGTGCCAGCAGCTTAGCATTGGATTTCGACTATGGCTACACCTTC

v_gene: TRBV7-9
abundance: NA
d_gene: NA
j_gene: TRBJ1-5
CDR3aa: CASSSQAEQPQHF
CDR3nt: TGTGCCAGCAGCTCCCAGGCTGAACAGCCCCAGCATTTT

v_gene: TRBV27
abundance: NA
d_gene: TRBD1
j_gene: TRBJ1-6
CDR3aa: CASRITGEGNSPLHF
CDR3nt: TGTGCCAGCCGGATAACAGGGGAAGGTAATTCACCCCTCCACTTT

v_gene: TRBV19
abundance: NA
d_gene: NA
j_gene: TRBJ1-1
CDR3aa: CASSMMGTEAFF
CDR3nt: TGTGCCAGTAGTATGATGGGGACTGAAGCTTTCTTT